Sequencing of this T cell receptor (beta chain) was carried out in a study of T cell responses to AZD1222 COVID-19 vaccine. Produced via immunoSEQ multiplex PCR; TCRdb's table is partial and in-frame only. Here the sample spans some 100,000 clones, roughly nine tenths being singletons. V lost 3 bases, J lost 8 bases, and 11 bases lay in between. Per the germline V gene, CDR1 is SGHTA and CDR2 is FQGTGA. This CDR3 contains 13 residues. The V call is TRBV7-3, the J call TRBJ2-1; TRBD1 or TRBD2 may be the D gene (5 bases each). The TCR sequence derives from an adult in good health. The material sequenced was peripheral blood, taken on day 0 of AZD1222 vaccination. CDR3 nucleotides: TGTGCCAGCAGCTTCTCCAGGGACGATGAGCAGTTCTTC. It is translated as CASSFSRDDEQFF.